The 22 T cell receptor beta chains given below trace back to one sample, sequenced in a study of tumor-infiltrating lymphocytes in primary liver carcinoma. Synthesis of TCR beta cDNA was carried out from about 0.55 ug total RNA with a constant-region primer. Each TCR beta library was derived from three nested multiplex PCR rounds that employed slightly modified ARM-PCR. Forward primers for TRBV1-TRBV30 and a C-beta reverse primer served the first two PCR rounds, at about 11 cycles each. Each CDR3 protein is one row after TCRdb ran MiXCR on the multiplex PCR reads. The sample includes roughly 120,000 distinct CDR3 sequences, 55% to 75% seen only once; the top ten take approximately 8.9%. Scientists recovered RNA and DNA together from approximately 20-30 mg of unsorted bulk tissue. Sequences were obtained from liver tumor tissue from sampling region 3. Subset reported: tumor region T3, left-lateral pole. These receptors were taken from an older woman with primary liver carcinoma and hepatitis B virus infection.

The chain links TRBV5-1 to TRBJ2-7; a possible D gene is TRBD2 (6 bases). V lost 2 bases to trimming and J lost 0 bases, with 9 bases between them. This CDR3 is built from 14 residues. The germline gives CDR1 SGHRS, CDR2 YFSETQ. CDR3 residues: CASSFLADSYEQYF. CDR3 coding DNA: TGCGCCAGCAGCTTCTTAGCGGACTCCTACGAGCAGTACTTC.

V is TRBV11-2 and J is TRBJ2-7; 8 positions match TRBD2. This CDR3 has 16 amino acids. Germline trimming cut 4 bases from V and 6 bases from J; bases unmatched to any gene: 14. CDR1 SGHAT and CDR2 FQNNGV come from the germline V gene. The CDR3 DNA reads as TGTGCCAGCAGCTACGCAGTAACGGGAGGGCCTGGCGAGCAGTACTTC. Its protein product is CASSYAVTGGPGEQYF.

Note on this clonotype: At one boundary the junction diverges from the germline segment, which might be a read error. The V gene is TRBV11-2, the J gene TRBJ2-1; 9 bases match TRBD2. The CDR3 covers 17 residues. CDR1 SGHAT and CDR2 FQNNGV come from the germline V gene. In DNA, the CDR3 is TGTGCCAGCAGCAGAATTAGCGGGAGCACAACCTACAATGAGCAGCTCTTC. It yields the protein CASSRISGSTTYNEQLF.

With respect to this clonotype: Given a much more abundant clone one base away, this may be a read error. This rearrangement joins TRBV7-8 to TRBJ2-7; the D call may be TRBD1 or TRBD2 (5 bases each). The CDR3 covers 15 residues. V was clipped by 1 base and J by 5 bases, with 15 bases between them. CDR1 SGHVS and CDR2 FQNEAQ come from the germline V gene. The CDR3 sequence is CASSLGGARTHEQYF. In nucleotides, the CDR3 is TGTGCCAGCAGCTTAGGAGGGGCTCGCACCCACGAGCAGTACTTC.

The CDR3 here is CSVVTGGASSGYTF. The DNA of the CDR3 is TGCAGCGTCGTGACAGGTGGCGCATCCTCTGGCTACACCTTC. The chain has TRBV29-1 and TRBJ1-2, with D tentatively TRBD1 (6 bases). Trimming left V 6 bases short and J 7 bases short, with 21 bases between. This CDR3 region has 14 residues. CDR1 and CDR2 (germline): SQVTM, ANQGSEA.

This clonotype came up many times. The V gene is TRBV4-2, the J gene TRBJ2-7, with D unclear. Germline V gene lookup returns CDR1 LGHNA and CDR2 YNFKEQ. V dropped 0 bases and J dropped 5 bases, with 8 bases sitting between them. This CDR3 comprises 13 residues. CDR3 region: CASSQERQDEQYF. The DNA for the CDR3 is TGTGCCAGCAGCCAAGAACGGCAGGACGAGCAGTACTTC.

The V call is TRBV11-2, the J call TRBJ2-5; TRBD2 aligns across 8 bases. CDR3 length: 14 amino acids. The J segment lost 3 bases and the V segment lost 7 bases, leaving 7 bases of the junction unmatched. Germline CDR1 is SGHAT and CDR2 is FQNNGV. DNA of the CDR3: TGTGCCAGCAACTTCTGCGGGAGGAAAGAGACCCAGTACTTC. Translating it yields CASNFCGRKETQYF.

The chain combines TRBV6-6 with TRBJ2-7; 8 bases line up with TRBD2. V trimming: 5 bases; J trimming: 4 bases; junction bases outside the gene matches: 7. Germline CDR1 is MNHNY and CDR2 is SVGAGI (reference sequence). CDR3 length: 14 residues. This CDR3 is CASSRGTRTYEQYF. For the CDR3, the DNA is TGTGCCAGCAGTAGAGGGACTAGGACTTACGAGCAGTACTTC.

Only one count was recorded for this clonotype. It may be a read error: a sequence one base away is much more abundant. The CDR3 spells CTSSQMNTEAFF. For the CDR3, the DNA is TGCACCAGCAGCCAAATGAACACTGAAGCTTTCTTT. The rearrangement joins TRBV5-1 to TRBJ1-1; D call uncertain. CDR1 is SGHRS, CDR2 YFSETQ, per germline. The CDR3 has 12 residues.

The gene calls are TRBV29-1 and TRBJ2-3, with D unresolved. The end of the DNA is better explained by TRBJ1-5, so the J call may be wrong. This CDR3 region has 12 residues. The germline V gene has CDR1 SQVTM and CDR2 ANQGSEA. DNA for the CDR3: TGCAGCGTTGACGGTGAAGCAAATACGCAGCATTTT. Its protein product is CSVDGEANTQHF.

Notes on this clonotype: It may be a read error: a sequence one base away is much more abundant. The J gene is TRBJ2-1, the V gene TRBV11-3, with 12 nucleotides matching TRBD2. Germline V CDR1 and CDR2: SGHNT, YENEEA. The CDR3 runs 15 residues. CDR3 sequence: CACSSRLAGDNEQFF. CDR3 in DNA: TGTGCCTGCAGCTCCAGACTAGCGGGAGACAATGAGCAGTTCTTC.

This clonotype was recorded many times. The genes are TRBV11-2 and TRBJ2-2, with D tentatively TRBD1 or TRBD2 (6 bases each). V dropped 3 bases and J dropped 2 bases, with 22 bases sitting between them. The CDR3 contains 19 residues. CDR1 and CDR2 from the germline V gene are SGHAT and FQNNGV. CDR3 loop: CASSFYGAGGGRNTGELFF. The CDR3 nucleotides read TGTGCCAGCAGCTTTTATGGGGCGGGTGGGGGGCGCAACACCGGGGAGCTGTTTTTT.

In the case of this clonotype: The CDR3 does not close with the conserved phenylalanine or tryptophan, likely indicating a read error. V usage is TRBV29-1 and J usage is TRBJ1-1; D remains unclear. Trimming shortened V by 6 bases and J by 7 bases, and 12 bases separated the two germline ends. CDR1 SQVTM and CDR2 ANQGSEA come from the germline V gene. This CDR3 comprises 11 residues. The DNA of the CDR3 is TGCAGCGTATCACGAGGAGTTGAAGCTTTCTGT. Amino acids: CSVSRGVEAFC.

Concerning this clonotype itself: Because the CDR3 is missing its conserved closing phenylalanine or tryptophan, this is likely a read error. The rearrangement uses TRBV11-2 and TRBJ2-1, with 14 bases that match TRBD2. In germline, CDR1 is SGHAT, CDR2 FQNNGV. The CDR3 consists of 19 residues. The CDR3 protein is CACSLRGTSGSRSYNEQFP. The CDR3 DNA reads as TGTGCCTGCAGCTTGCGGGGGACTAGCGGGAGCAGGTCCTACAATGAGCAGTTCCCC.

This clonotype was recorded a few times. The chain has TRBV28 and TRBJ2-7; 8 positions match TRBD1. Germline trimming cut 5 bases from V and 1 base from J; bases unmatched to any gene: 10. The CDR3 is 16 residues long. Germline V gives CDR1 MDHEN, CDR2 SYDVKM. The CDR3 reads CASSRRTGKGSYEQYF. The CDR3 nucleotides read TGTGCCAGCAGTCGGAGGACAGGGAAAGGGTCCTACGAGCAGTACTTC.

In regard to this clonotype: This may come from a read error, since a much larger clone is one base off. The chain employs TRBV5-6 and TRBJ1-2; unclear D gene. The germline V gene encodes CDR1 SGHDT and CDR2 YYEEEE. The CDR3 consists of 14 residues. With 6 bases removed from V and 2 bases from J, the gap between germline ends came to 14 bases. The CDR3 DNA reads as TGTGCCAGCACTCTTACGGTGCTCAACTATGGCTACACCTTC. Translated, it gives CASTLTVLNYGYTF.

At least ten counts were recorded for this clonotype. The genes are TRBV6-1 and TRBJ1-5; D is possibly TRBD1 (6 bases). V was clipped by 7 bases and J by 7 bases, with 20 bases between them. The CDR3 sequence is 15 residues long. Germline CDR1 reads MNHNS; CDR2 reads SASEGT. The CDR3 sequence is CASTDQGQSGQPQHF. In nucleotides, the CDR3 is TGTGCCAGCACCGATCAGGGACAATCCGGGCAGCCCCAGCATTTT.

Remarks on this clonotype: Compared with germline, one end of the junction differs, possibly owing to a read error. The chain employs TRBV6-5 and TRBJ2-1; D is unclear. CDR1 is MNHEY, CDR2 SVGAGI, per germline. The CDR3 spans 15 residues. DNA for the CDR3: TGTGCCAGCAGTTACATGGCTACGACCTACGATGAGCAGTTCTTC. This encodes CASSYMATTYDEQFF.

The genes are TRBV12-3 or TRBV12-4 and TRBJ1-2; D might be TRBD1 (6 bases). Trimming pared 5 bases from V and 7 bases from J, leaving 17 bases between. The CDR3 length is 14 residues. CDR3 protein: CASSPLTGFLGYTF. The CDR3 DNA reads as TGTGCCAGCAGTCCGCTGACAGGATTCCTTGGCTACACCTTC.

The gene calls are TRBV11-2 and TRBJ2-5; D tentatively fits TRBD1 or TRBD2 (5 bases each). Germline V lookup: CDR1 SGHAT, CDR2 FQNNGV. This CDR3 has 13 amino acids. Here the CDR3 reads CDRSLDIGDREYF. For the CDR3, the DNA is TGTGACAGAAGCTTAGATATAGGGGACCGCGAATACTTC.

In the case of this clonotype: A much larger clone differs from this one at a single base, so this may be a read error. The chain uses TRBV5-4 and TRBJ2-1; D perhaps matches TRBD1 (5 bases). The CDR3 has 14 amino acids. The germline CDR1 and CDR2 sequences are SGHNT and YYREEE (reference sequence). The chain's CDR3 is CASSSDTVYSEQFF. The CDR3 region has the DNA TGTGCCAGCAGCTCGGACACTGTCTACAGTGAGCAGTTCTTC. The full variable domain, with the rest looked up from reference TRBV5-4 and TRBJ2-1, is ETGVTQSPTHLIKTRGQQVTLRCSSQSGHNTVSWYQQALGQGPQFIFQYYREEENGRGNFPPRFSGLQFPNYSSELNVNALELDDSALYLCASSSDTVYSEQFFGPGTRLTVL.

As for this clonotype: This could be a read error, since a much larger clone is one nucleotide away. J is TRBJ1-2 and V is TRBV5-4; tentatively, D is TRBD1 (6 bases). Looked up from germline, CDR1 is SGHNT and CDR2 is YYREEE (reference sequence). The CDR3 runs to 13 residues. Trimming stripped 2 bases from V and 10 bases from J, with 15 bases between. The CDR3 protein is CASSFSRQEDYTF. The CDR3 DNA is TGTGCCAGCAGCTTCTCCCGACAGGAAGACTACACCTTC.